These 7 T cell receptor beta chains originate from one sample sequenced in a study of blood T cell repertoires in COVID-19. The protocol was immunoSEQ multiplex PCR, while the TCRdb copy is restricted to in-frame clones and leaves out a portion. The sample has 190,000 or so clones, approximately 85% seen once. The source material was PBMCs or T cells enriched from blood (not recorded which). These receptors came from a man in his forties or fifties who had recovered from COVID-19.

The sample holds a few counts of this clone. Here the CDR3 DNA reads TGTGCCAGCAGCTCAGTTCTGCCTAGCGGGAGCGACCCCAATGAGCAGTTCTTC. Translation: CASSSVLPSGSDPNEQFF. V usage is TRBV2 and J usage is TRBJ2-1; 10 positions match TRBD2. The CDR3 runs 18 residues. Germline V CDR1 and CDR2: SNHLY, FYNNEI. Losses at the gene ends were 6 bases for V and 6 bases for J; bases not matched to a gene: 17.

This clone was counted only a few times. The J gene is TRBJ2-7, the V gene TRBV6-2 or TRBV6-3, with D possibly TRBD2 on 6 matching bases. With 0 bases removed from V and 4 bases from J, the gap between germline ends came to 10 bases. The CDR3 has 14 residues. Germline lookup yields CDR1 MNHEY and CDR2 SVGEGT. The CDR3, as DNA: TGTGCCAGCAGTTACTCTCCGAGCGGGTACGAGCAGTACGTC. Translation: CASSYSPSGYEQYV.

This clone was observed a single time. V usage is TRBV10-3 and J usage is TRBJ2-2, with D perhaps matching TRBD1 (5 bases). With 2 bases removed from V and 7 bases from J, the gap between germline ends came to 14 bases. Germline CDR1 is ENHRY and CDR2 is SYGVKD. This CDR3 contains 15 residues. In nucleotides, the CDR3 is TGTGCCATCAGTGAGCCAGGGCTTTCCAACGGGGAGCTGTTTTTT. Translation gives CAISEPGLSNGELFF.

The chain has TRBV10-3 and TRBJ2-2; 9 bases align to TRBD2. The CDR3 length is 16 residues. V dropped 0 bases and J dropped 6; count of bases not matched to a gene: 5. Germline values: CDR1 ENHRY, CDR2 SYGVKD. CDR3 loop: CAISESGAGGSGELFF. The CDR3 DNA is TGTGCCATCAGTGAGTCGGGAGCGGGAGGCTCCGGGGAGCTGTTTTTT.

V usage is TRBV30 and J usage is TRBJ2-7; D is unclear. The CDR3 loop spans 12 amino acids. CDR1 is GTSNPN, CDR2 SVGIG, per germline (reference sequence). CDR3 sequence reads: CACGSQYGEQCV. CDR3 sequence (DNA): TGTGCCTGCGGGTCTCAGTACGGCGAGCAGTGCGTC.

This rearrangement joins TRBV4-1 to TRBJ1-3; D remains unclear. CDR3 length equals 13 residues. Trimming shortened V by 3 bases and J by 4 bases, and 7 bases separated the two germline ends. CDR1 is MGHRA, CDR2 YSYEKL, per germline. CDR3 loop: CASSHARGNTIYF. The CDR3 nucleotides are TGCGCCAGCAGCCATGCCAGGGGAAACACCATATATTTT.

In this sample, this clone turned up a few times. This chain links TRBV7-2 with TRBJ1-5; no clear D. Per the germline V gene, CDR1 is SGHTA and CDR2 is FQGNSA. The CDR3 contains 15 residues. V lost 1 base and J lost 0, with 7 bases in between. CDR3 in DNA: TGTGCCAGCAGCTTAGTAACTGGTAGCAATCAGCCCCAGCATTTT. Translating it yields CASSLVTGSNQPQHF.